The next 16 T cell receptor beta chains were all read from a single sample in a study of CD8 T cells in ankylosing spondylitis. Study-wide points: A motif of 8 or 9 highly homologous TCR beta variants was seen as apparently characteristic of ankylosing spondylitis blood.

TCRdb ran MiXCR on the 5' RACE reads and lists one entry per CDR3 protein. The sample lists a few hundred thousand distinct CDR3 sequences; about a fifth were seen once. Their antigens are not known. The source material was blood, either unsorted or a sorted T cell fraction (not recorded which). These receptors were obtained from a male donor with ankylosing spondylitis.

The rearrangement links TRBV3-1 to TRBJ2-1; 8 bases are shared with TRBD2. The J segment lost 5 bases and the V segment lost 4 bases, leaving 10 bases of the junction unmatched. CDR1 is LGHDT, CDR2 YNNKEL, per germline (reference sequence). This CDR3 is 16 amino acids long. The CDR3 here is CASSRSSGRRNNEQFF. The CDR3 nucleotides are TGTGCCAGCAGCCGATCAAGCGGGAGAAGGAACAATGAGCAGTTCTTC.

There are a few counts of this clonotype. V gene TRBV12-3 or TRBV12-4 combines with J gene TRBJ1-1; 7 bases agree with TRBD1. The V and J ends lost 8 bases and 12 bases, in that order; junction bases with no gene match: 12. The CDR3 sequence is 12 residues long. The CDR3 here is CASGRQGYSPFF. CDR3 nucleotide sequence: TGTGCCAGCGGCCGACAGGGCTACAGTCCTTTCTTT.

The rearrangement joins TRBV30 to TRBJ2-3, with D possibly being TRBD1 (7 bases). This CDR3 contains 13 residues. Germline CDR1 reads GTSNPN; CDR2 reads SVGIG (reference sequence). V lost 3 bases and J lost 10, with 17 bases in between. The CDR3 loop reads CAWRGQRAGPQYF. For the CDR3, the DNA is TGTGCCTGGAGGGGACAGCGTGCGGGGCCGCAGTATTTT.

This clonotype was counted between two and nine times. This chain joins TRBV11-2 and TRBJ2-1, with D possibly matching TRBD1 (6 bases). CDR1 is SGHAT, CDR2 FQNNGV, per germline. The V end was cut by 3 bases, the J end by 10 bases, with 13 bases between. The CDR3 consists of 13 residues. CDR3: CASSFPPGTEQFF. Written as DNA, the CDR3 is TGTGCCAGCAGCTTCCCCCCCGGGACAGAGCAGTTCTTC.

The rearrangement uses TRBV25-1 and TRBJ1-1; TRBD1 might be the D (5 bases). Germline-derived CDR1 and CDR2 are MGHDK and SYGVNS. The germline V and J ends were trimmed by 4 bases and 3 bases, with 15 bases remaining between them. The CDR3 runs to 15 residues. Here the CDR3 reads CASSAGGVGDTEAFF. CDR3 sequence (DNA): TGTGCCAGCAGTGCTGGGGGAGTTGGCGACACTGAAGCTTTCTTT. The complete variable domain, with remaining parts taken from reference TRBV25-1 and TRBJ1-1, reads EADIYQTPRYLVIGTGKKITLECSQTMGHDKMYWYQQDPGMELHLIHYSYGVNSTEKGDLSSESTVSRIRTEHFPLTLESARPSHTSQYLCASSAGGVGDTEAFFGQGTRLTVV.

This clonotype appeared a few times. The genes are TRBV6-1 and TRBJ2-7; possibly TRBD2 for D (7 bases). Germline V CDR1 and CDR2: MNHNS, SASEGT. The V end was cut by 6 bases, the J end by 4 bases, with 16 bases between. This CDR3 contains 14 residues. CDR3: CASRGASGTYEQYF. For the CDR3, the DNA is TGTGCCAGCAGGGGGGCTAGCGGAACTTACGAGCAGTACTTC.

This clonotype showed up just a few times. The J gene is TRBJ1-1, the V gene TRBV5-1; D is undetermined. The length of the CDR3 is 14 residues. Germline V gives CDR1 SGHRS, CDR2 YFSETQ. Trimming left V 4 bases short and J 0 bases short, with 10 bases between. In DNA form, the CDR3 reads TGCGCCAGCAGCGGGGTAACCATGAACACTGAAGCTTTCTTT. Translation gives CASSGVTMNTEAFF.

The chain combines TRBV5-1 with TRBJ1-5; 7 bases are shared with TRBD1. Germline CDR1 and CDR2: SGHRS and YFSETQ. This CDR3 region has 15 residues. V shed 0 bases, J shed 5 bases, and the junction held 5 bases outside the gene matches. This chain's CDR3 is CASSLDTGADQPQHF. The CDR3 DNA reads as TGCGCCAGCAGCTTGGATACAGGGGCCGATCAGCCCCAGCATTTT.

The gene calls are TRBV4-3 and TRBJ1-4; the D gene is possibly TRBD1 (5 bases). CDR3 size: 14 residues. Germline CDR1 reads LGHNA; CDR2 reads YSLEER. Trimming stripped 6 bases from V and 4 bases from J, with 12 bases between. DNA of the CDR3: TGCGCCAGCAGTCCCCAGGGAGGTAATGAAAAACTGTTTTTT. It codes for CASSPQGGNEKLFF.

The chain has TRBV5-1 and TRBJ2-1; D may be TRBD1 or TRBD2 (6 bases each). Germline V gives CDR1 SGHRS, CDR2 YFSETQ. V shed 1 base and J shed 6 bases, with 11 bases lying between them. The CDR3 runs to 14 residues. The CDR3 loop reads CASSLSGARNEQFF. For the CDR3, the DNA is TGCGCCAGCAGCTTGTCGGGGGCCCGCAATGAGCAGTTCTTC.

The rearrangement links TRBV29-1 to TRBJ1-1; D remains ambiguous. CDR1 and CDR2 (germline): SQVTM, ANQGSEA. V was clipped by 7 bases and J by 0 bases, with 6 bases between them. CDR3 length equals 11 residues. The CDR3 reads CSGWVNTEAFF. In DNA, the CDR3 is TGCAGCGGTTGGGTGAACACTGAAGCTTTCTTT.

V is TRBV13 and J is TRBJ2-1; 12 bases agree with TRBD2. The V and J ends lost 1 base and 7 bases, in that order; junction bases with no gene match: 5. The CDR3 is 16 residues long. Germline CDR1 PRHDT, CDR2 FYEKMQ (reference sequence). CDR3 coding DNA: TGTGCCAGCAGCTTAGCTAGCGGGAGGGCCGGGAATGAGCAGTTCTTC. Protein: CASSLASGRAGNEQFF.

This clonotype has a handful of counts. The genes are TRBV11-2 and TRBJ1-1; no clear D. The CDR3 sequence is 14 residues long. Germline CDR1 reads SGHAT; CDR2 reads FQNNGV. The V gene lost 3 bases and the J gene lost 0 bases, with 8 bases spanning the gap. The DNA for the CDR3 is TGTGCCAGCAGCTTGGAACGTTTGAACACTGAAGCTTTCTTT. It translates to CASSLERLNTEAFF.

The V call is TRBV3-1, the J call TRBJ2-7; D remains ambiguous. The V end was cut by 0 bases, the J end by 2 bases, with 8 bases between. The V gene's germline CDR1 is LGHDT and CDR2 YNNKEL (reference sequence). CDR3 size: 14 residues. The CDR3 region has the DNA TGTGCCAGCAGCCAAGAAAGTGCCGCCTACGAGCAGTACTTC. Translating it yields CASSQESAAYEQYF.

The rearrangement joins TRBV4-2 to TRBJ2-3, with D unclear. The V and J ends lost 4 bases and 5 bases respectively, with 10 bases between them. CDR1 is LGHNA, CDR2 YNFKEQ, per germline. The CDR3 is 13 amino acids. The CDR3 nucleotides read TGTGCCAGCAGCCCGACCGGCGTAGATACGCAGTATTTT. It yields the protein CASSPTGVDTQYF.

To note about this clonotype: A read error is likely, as this CDR3 ends without the conserved phenylalanine or tryptophan. CDR3 amino acids: CSADGTSGETQYL. The CDR3 DNA is TGCAGCGCGGACGGGACTAGCGGAGAGACCCAGTACTTA. The chain links TRBV29-1 to TRBJ2-5; 11 bases map to TRBD2. Germline lookup yields CDR1 SQVTM and CDR2 ANQGSEA. The ends lost 7 bases at V and 4 bases at J; junction bases unmatched: 5. CDR3 size: 13 residues.